The 7 T cell receptor beta chains below come from one sample, sequenced in a study of blood T cell repertoires in COVID-19. Produced via immunoSEQ multiplex PCR; TCRdb's table is partial and in-frame only. The sample yields a few hundred thousand clones, about 87% seen once. The sample taken for sequencing was peripheral blood. Every receptor here comes from a man aged 60-69 years who had recovered from COVID-19.

The chain recombines TRBV20-1 with TRBJ1-5; 7 bases line up with TRBD1. V lost 3 bases and J lost 6; bases outside the gene matches: 8. Germline V gene data show CDR1 as DFQATT and CDR2 as SNEGSKA (reference sequence). The CDR3 runs to 14 residues. CDR3 DNA sequence: TGCAGTGCTAGTCAGGGACAGATTGTTCAGCCCCAGCATTTT. The encoded protein is CSASQGQIVQPQHF.

The rearrangement joins TRBV7-3 to TRBJ2-5; the D gene is possibly TRBD2 (6 bases). CDR3 length: 14 residues. Per germline, CDR1 SGHTA and CDR2 FQGTGA. V was clipped by 3 bases and J by 1 base, with 9 bases between them. CDR3 amino acids: CASSLGGRQETQYF. As DNA, the CDR3 is TGTGCCAGCAGCTTGGGGGGTCGCCAAGAGACCCAGTACTTC.

This chain connects TRBV7-9 to TRBJ2-7; 15 bases map to TRBD2. Germline CDR1 is SEHNR and CDR2 is FQNEAQ (reference sequence). CDR3 length: 18 amino acids. After removal of 5 bases from V and 2 bases from J, the junction contained 10 bases not matched to a gene. CDR3 loop: CASSPPGLAGGIAYEQYF. The DNA for the CDR3 is TGTGCCAGCAGCCCCCCGGGACTAGCGGGGGGTATCGCCTACGAGCAGTACTTC. Filled out from reference TRBV7-9 and TRBJ2-7, the complete variable domain reads DTGVSQNPRHKITKRGQNVTFRCDPISEHNRLYWYRQTLGQGPEFLTYFQNEAQLEKSRLLSDRFSAERPKGSFSTLEIQRTEQGDSAMYLCASSPPGLAGGIAYEQYFGPGTRLTVT.

The chain carries TRBV5-1 and TRBJ2-3; 8 nucleotides line up with TRBD1. Germline CDR1 SGHRS, CDR2 YFSETQ. This CDR3 contains 16 residues. V gave up 4 bases and J gave up 1 base; unmatched junction bases: 8. The CDR3 protein is CASSKTQGEGTDTQYF. In DNA, the CDR3 is TGCGCCAGCAGCAAAACACAGGGGGAGGGCACAGATACGCAGTATTTT.

This clone occurred once. The chain recombines TRBV7-8 with TRBJ1-1, with D hard to call. Germline V gene lookup returns CDR1 SGHVS and CDR2 FQNEAQ. This CDR3 contains 15 residues. V was pared by 2 bases and J by 2 bases, with 12 bases between. This CDR3 is CASSLYSGVNTEAFF. The CDR3 DNA is TGTGCCAGCAGCTTATACTCCGGGGTAAACACTGAAGCTTTCTTT.

In this sample, this clone turned up once. CDR3 in amino acids: CASSSVRTGGREKLFF. CDR3 DNA: TGTGCCAGCAGCTCAGTCCGGACAGGGGGCCGAGAAAAACTGTTTTTT. The chain combines TRBV11-2 with TRBJ1-4, with TRBD1 identical over 11 bases. Germline CDR1 reads SGHAT; CDR2 reads FQNNGV. The trim removed 4 bases at V and 8 bases at J, leaving 9 bases unmatched. The CDR3 loop spans 16 amino acids.

The gene calls are TRBV2 and TRBJ1-2, with 7 bases aligning to TRBD1. Per germline, CDR1 SNHLY and CDR2 FYNNEI. With 4 bases clipped from V and 8 bases from J, the junction kept 13 bases outside the gene matches. The CDR3 is 15 residues long. CDR3 protein: CASSGAPPTGRGYTF. The CDR3 region has the DNA TGTGCCAGCAGTGGGGCCCCCCCGACAGGGAGAGGCTACACCTTC.